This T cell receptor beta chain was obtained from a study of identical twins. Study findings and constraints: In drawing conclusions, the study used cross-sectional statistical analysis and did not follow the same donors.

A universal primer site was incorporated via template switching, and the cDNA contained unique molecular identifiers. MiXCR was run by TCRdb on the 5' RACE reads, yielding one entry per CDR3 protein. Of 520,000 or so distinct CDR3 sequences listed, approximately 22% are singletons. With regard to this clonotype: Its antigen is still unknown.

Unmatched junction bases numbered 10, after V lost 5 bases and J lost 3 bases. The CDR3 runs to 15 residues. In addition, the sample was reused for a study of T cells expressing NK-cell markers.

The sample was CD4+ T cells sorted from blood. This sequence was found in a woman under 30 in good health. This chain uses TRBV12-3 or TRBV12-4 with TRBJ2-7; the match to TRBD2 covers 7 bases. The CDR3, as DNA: TGTGCCAGCAGTGCCCAGACTAGCCGTAGCTACGAGCAGTACTTC. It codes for CASSAQTSRSYEQYF.